The 25 T cell receptor beta chains presented below share a single source sample, sequenced in a study of metastatic and nonmetastatic thyroid tumors. TCRdb re-clonotyped the PCR reads through MiXCR. The top ten hold around 3.9% of the sample, which has about 40,000 clones, about 17% seen once. Treatment of any kind had been given to no patient before thyroid surgery. The sequenced sample was blood. These receptors were taken from a female donor with papillary thyroid cancer or a benign thyroid nodule (not recorded which). Some clones in this sample may be carry-over from other donors' samples.

This clone was picked up many times. V gene TRBV19 combines with J gene TRBJ1-1; the match to TRBD1 covers 9 bases. This CDR3 contains 17 residues. CDR1 LNHDA and CDR2 SQIVND come from the germline V gene (reference sequence). V dropped 6 bases and J dropped 0; count of bases not matched to a gene: 11. The CDR3 sequence is CASSRMRGQGLNTEAFF. The CDR3 bases are TGTGCCAGTAGCCGGATGAGAGGACAGGGGCTGAACACTGAAGCTTTCTTT.

In its sample, this clone was seen many times. The rearrangement links TRBV5-1 to TRBJ2-7, with D unresolved. V lost 0 bases to trimming and J lost 3 bases, with 7 bases between them. Germline CDR1 reads SGHRS; CDR2 reads YFSETQ. This CDR3 contains 13 residues. CDR3 nucleotides: TGCGCCAGCAGCTTGGGCACAGACTACGAGCAGTACTTC. This translates into CASSLGTDYEQYF.

This clone was recorded at least ten times. The chain couples TRBV20-1 to TRBJ2-7; unclear D gene. The germline gives CDR1 DFQATT, CDR2 SNEGSKA (reference sequence). CDR3 length: 12 residues. V was cut by 1 base and J by 3 bases, with 7 bases left in between. CDR3 in amino acids: CSARGSGYEQYF. The CDR3 nucleotides read TGCAGTGCTAGAGGCTCGGGCTACGAGCAGTACTTC.

This clone has at least ten counts. The sample holds other DNA sequences that translate to the same CDR3. The chain carries TRBV10-3 and TRBJ1-6, with D perhaps TRBD1 (5 bases). This CDR3 has 16 amino acids. V was cut by 4 bases and J by 6 bases, with 16 bases left in between. Germline CDR1 ENHRY, CDR2 SYGVKD. CDR3 DNA sequence: TGTGCCATCAGTGTCAGCGACAGCGCCGCTAATTCACCCCTCCACTTT. It specifies CAISVSDSAANSPLHF.

About this clone: This may come from a read error, since a much larger clone is one base off. The chain uses TRBV5-1 and TRBJ2-7; D is perhaps TRBD1 or TRBD2 (5 bases each). The CDR3 covers 17 residues. CDR1 and CDR2 (germline): SGHRS, YFSETQ. V shed 0 bases and J shed 2 bases, with 18 bases lying between them. CDR3 bases: TGCGCCAGCAGCTTGGCATTACAGGTGGACTTCACCTACGAGCAGTACTTC. This sequence encodes CASSLALQVDFTYEQYF.

The chain recombines TRBV20-1 with TRBJ1-2; D unclear. The CDR3 totals 13 residues. Trimming cost V 1 base and J 2 bases, with 8 bases left between them. Germline CDR1 reads DFQATT; CDR2 reads SNEGSKA (reference sequence). The CDR3 DNA follows: TGCAGTGCTAGAGCGGGCAGGAACTATGGCTACACCTTC. Translation gives CSARAGRNYGYTF.

This clone was detected ten times or more. The chain joins TRBV4-1 to TRBJ2-5, with 10 bases that match TRBD2. The germline gives CDR1 MGHRA, CDR2 YSYEKL. The CDR3 consists of 15 residues. The V and J ends lost 4 bases and 7 bases, in that order; junction bases with no gene match: 9. CDR3 bases: TGCGCCAGCAGCCCCGGGACTAGCGAGTTTGGGACCCAGTACTTC. Translation gives CASSPGTSEFGTQYF.

This clone was picked up many times. This sequence joins TRBV3-1 and TRBJ2-6; D is uncertain. The CDR3 is made up of 15 amino acids. CDR1 is LGHDT, CDR2 YNNKEL, per germline (reference sequence). Trimming removed 1 base from V and 2 bases from J, with 6 bases in between. CDR3 bases: TGTGCCAGCAGCCAAGGAGATCCTGGGGCCAACGTCCTGACTTTC. This sequence encodes CASSQGDPGANVLTF.

This clone was found many times. This chain joins TRBV19 and TRBJ2-3; D gene uncertain. Deletions cut 6 bases from V and 3 bases from J, with 13 bases between. The CDR3 loop spans 14 amino acids. The germline CDR1 and CDR2 sequences are LNHDA and SQIVND (reference sequence). CDR3 coding DNA: TGTGCCAGTAGCCTAATGACGTTAACAGATACGCAGTATTTT. Translating it yields CASSLMTLTDTQYF.

Only a few counts were recorded for this clone. The chain employs TRBV20-1 and TRBJ1-1; D is possibly TRBD1 (5 bases). CDR1 and CDR2 from the germline V gene are DFQATT and SNEGSKA (reference sequence). This CDR3 is 13 amino acids long. The V end was cut by 6 bases, the J end by 0 bases, with 11 bases between. The CDR3 sequence is CSAVDTLNTEAFF. CDR3 DNA sequence: TGCAGTGCGGTGGACACCTTGAACACTGAAGCTTTCTTT.

To note about this clone: A read error is possible here, since a much larger clone lies one base away. The gene calls are TRBV27 and TRBJ2-1; D could derive from TRBD1 or TRBD2 (6 bases each). Germline CDR1 reads MNHEY; CDR2 reads SMNVEV (reference sequence). V was clipped by 7 bases and J by 2 bases, with 9 bases between them. This CDR3 comprises 13 residues. The DNA for the CDR3 is TGTGCCAGCATTGGGGGGCCCTACAATGAGCAGTTCTTC. The encoded protein is CASIGGPYNEQFF.

This clone was recorded at least ten times. The chain uses TRBV19 and TRBJ2-7, with 7 positions matching TRBD1. This CDR3 region has 13 residues. Germline loops: CDR1 LNHDA, CDR2 SQIVND (reference sequence). The junction had 3 bases not matched to a gene; V was cut back by 7 bases and J by 0 bases. CDR3 region: CASKQGSSYEQYF. For the CDR3, the DNA is TGTGCCAGTAAACAGGGGAGCTCCTACGAGCAGTACTTC.

This clone was seen repeatedly, ten times or more. This rearrangement joins TRBV28 to TRBJ1-2; D not certain. Trimming took off 6 bases at V and 0 bases at J, with 14 bases between the two ends. The germline CDR1 and CDR2 sequences are MDHEN and SYDVKM. This CDR3 has 15 residues. CDR3 nucleotide sequence: TGTGCCAGCAGAGCCTTCCCGACGACTAACTATGGCTACACCTTC. It translates to CASRAFPTTNYGYTF.

This clone was detected a few times. J is TRBJ2-7 and V is TRBV5-4; D unresolved. From germline, CDR1 is SGHNT and CDR2 YYREEE (reference sequence). The CDR3 length is 16 residues. Trimming stripped 4 bases from V and 1 base from J, with 18 bases between. The CDR3 spells CASSPSHRLSSYEQYF. CDR3 sequence (DNA): TGTGCCAGCAGCCCCTCCCACCGGCTCTCTTCCTACGAGCAGTACTTC.

The table lists this clone with many counts. V and J are TRBV9 and TRBJ2-1, with D perhaps being TRBD1 or TRBD2 (6 bases each). Germline V gene lookup returns CDR1 SGDLS and CDR2 YYNGEE. CDR3 length: 15 amino acids. V shed 0 bases and J shed 3 bases, with 10 bases lying between them. The CDR3 sequence is CASSVVEGGYNEQFF. For the CDR3, the DNA is TGTGCCAGCAGCGTAGTCGAGGGGGGCTACAATGAGCAGTTCTTC.

This chain links TRBV11-2 with TRBJ2-4; D may be TRBD2 (6 bases). The CDR3 runs 16 residues. CDR1 is SGHAT and CDR2 is FQNNGV in the germline V gene. V shed 7 bases and J shed 8 bases, with 24 bases lying between them. CDR3 region: CASIPKGTGAADIQYF. The DNA for the CDR3 is TGTGCCAGCATCCCTAAAGGTACGGGAGCCGCAGACATTCAGTACTTC.

This clone has at least ten counts. This chain connects TRBV28 to TRBJ1-6; 9 bases align to TRBD1. The CDR3 is 15 amino acids. CDR1 and CDR2 (germline): MDHEN, SYDVKM. V was clipped by 2 bases and J by 7 bases; unmatched bases: 3. CDR3 in DNA: TGTGCCAGCAGTTTACTGGGACAGGGAAATTCACCCCTCCACTTT. Translated, it gives CASSLLGQGNSPLHF. The full variable domain, its missing parts supplied by reference TRBV28 and TRBJ1-6, is DVKVTQSSRYLVKRTGEKVFLECVQDMDHENMFWYRQDPGLGLRLIYFSYDVKMKEKGDIPEGYSVSREKKERFSLILESASTNQTSMYLCASSLLGQGNSPLHFGNGTRLTVT.

On this clone itself: One junction end does not reproduce the germline sequence, and a read error may be involved. The V call is TRBV9, the J call TRBJ1-2, with D uncertain. The CDR3 is made up of 13 amino acids. CDR1 is SGDLS, CDR2 YYNGEE, per germline. The CDR3 reads CASSVEDVYGYAF. Here the CDR3 DNA reads TGTGCCAGCAGCGTAGAGGATGTCTATGGCTACGCCTTC. Using reference TRBV9 and TRBJ1-2 for the parts outside the CDR3, the full variable domain is DSGVTQTPKHLITATGQRVTLRCSPRSGDLSVYWYQQSLDQGLQFLIQYYNGEERAKGNILERFSAQQFPDLHSELNLSSLELGDSALYFCASSVEDVYGYAFGSGTRLTVV.

There are many counts of this clone. CDR3 nucleotides: TGTGCCAGCAGCCCCCCTGGGGGAGGACCCGGTGAGCAGTTCTTC. Protein: CASSPPGGGPGEQFF. The V gene is TRBV28, the J gene TRBJ2-1; D possibly corresponds to TRBD2 (6 bases). The CDR3 runs 15 residues. Germline loops: CDR1 MDHEN, CDR2 SYDVKM. V was cut by 6 bases and J by 9 bases, with 21 bases left in between.

There are a few counts of this clone. The gene calls are TRBV6-1 and TRBJ2-7, with D perhaps matching TRBD1 (5 bases). V lost 5 bases to trimming and J lost 7 bases, with 15 bases between them. This CDR3 is 13 amino acids long. CDR1 is MNHNS and CDR2 is SASEGT in the germline V gene. The CDR3 coding sequence is TGTGCCAGCAGTTGGGCCAGGGATGATGAGCAGTACTTC. Protein: CASSWARDDEQYF.

There are many counts of this clone. The chain has TRBV7-6 and TRBJ1-1; D might be TRBD1 (5 bases). The V end lost 1 base, the J end lost 2 bases, and 5 bases lay between the germline ends. This CDR3 is built from 13 residues. Germline values: CDR1 SGHVS, CDR2 FNYEAQ. CDR3 sequence reads: CASSLGDNTEAFF. The CDR3 DNA is TGTGCCAGCAGCTTAGGGGACAACACTGAAGCTTTCTTT.

This clone was found many times. In nucleotides, the CDR3 is TGTGCCAGCAGCTCCGGGACATTCACATCACCCCTCCACTTT. It is translated as CASSSGTFTSPLHF. This chain links TRBV7-3 with TRBJ1-6; tentatively, D is TRBD1 (6 bases). V lost 4 bases, J lost 10 bases, and 14 bases lay in between. CDR1 is SGHTA, CDR2 FQGTGA, per germline. The CDR3 extends over 14 amino acids.

This clone was seen at least ten times. J is TRBJ2-7 and V is TRBV7-9; D gene unclear. Trimming removed 1 base from V and 4 bases from J, with 8 bases in between. Looked up from germline, CDR1 is SEHNR and CDR2 is FQNEAQ (reference sequence). The CDR3 is 13 residues long. DNA for the CDR3: TGTGCCAGCAGCTTAGAACTCGGTTACGAGCAGTACTTC. The encoded protein is CASSLELGYEQYF.

This clone was detected many times. The chain combines TRBV27 with TRBJ1-2; maybe TRBD1 (5 bases). Germline values: CDR1 MNHEY, CDR2 SMNVEV (reference sequence). Trimming took off 2 bases at V and 4 bases at J, with 17 bases between the two ends. The CDR3 length is 16 residues. DNA of the CDR3: TGTGCCAGCAGTTTAAGCTGGGGCCAGGGTAGCTATGGCTACACCTTC. It codes for CASSLSWGQGSYGYTF.

This clone was picked up many times. The chain combines TRBV15 with TRBJ2-7; D is tentatively TRBD1 or TRBD2 (5 bases each). The germline V gene encodes CDR1 LNHNV and CDR2 YYDKDF (reference sequence). The CDR3 loop spans 14 amino acids. Trimming took 0 bases from V and 12 from J, leaving 18 bases between them. The CDR3 nucleotides are TGTGCCACCAGCAGAGATGGGGATGGTGGGACCCTGTACTTC. Protein product: CATSRDGDGGTLYF.